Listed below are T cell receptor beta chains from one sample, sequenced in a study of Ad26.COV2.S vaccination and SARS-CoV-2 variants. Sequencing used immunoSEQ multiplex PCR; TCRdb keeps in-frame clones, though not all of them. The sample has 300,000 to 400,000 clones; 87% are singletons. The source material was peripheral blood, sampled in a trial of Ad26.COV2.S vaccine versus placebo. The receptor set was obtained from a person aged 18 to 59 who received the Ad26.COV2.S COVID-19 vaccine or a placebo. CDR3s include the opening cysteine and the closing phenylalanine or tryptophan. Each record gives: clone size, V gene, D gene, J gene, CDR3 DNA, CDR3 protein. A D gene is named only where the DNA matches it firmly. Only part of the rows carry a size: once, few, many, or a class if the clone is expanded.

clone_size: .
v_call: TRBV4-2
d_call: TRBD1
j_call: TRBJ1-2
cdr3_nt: TGTGCCAGCAGTCAAGCAGGGGGTGGCTACACCTTC
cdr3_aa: CASSQAGGGYTF

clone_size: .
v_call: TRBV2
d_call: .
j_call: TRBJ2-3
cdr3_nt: TGTGCCAGCAGTGAACCGAACGCACAGACTCAAGCAGATACGCAGTATTTT
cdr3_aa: CASSEPNAQTQADTQYF

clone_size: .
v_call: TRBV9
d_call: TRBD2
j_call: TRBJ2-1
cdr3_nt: TGTGCCAGCAGCGTAGACCTAGCGGGGGCCTACAATGAGCAGTTCTTC
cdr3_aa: CASSVDLAGAYNEQFF

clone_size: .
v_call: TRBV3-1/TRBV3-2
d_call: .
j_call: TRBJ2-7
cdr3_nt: TGTGCCAGCAGCCAAGGGGGGAGGCTAGTCTACGAGCAGTACTTC
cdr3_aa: CASSQGGRLVYEQYF

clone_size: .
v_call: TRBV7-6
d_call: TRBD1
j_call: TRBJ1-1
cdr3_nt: TGTGCCAGCAGCTCCCCGGACAGGGAAGCTTTCTTT
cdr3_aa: CASSSPDREAFF

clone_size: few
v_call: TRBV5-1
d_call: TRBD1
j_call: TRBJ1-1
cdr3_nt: TGCGCCAGCAGCTTGAGTCCGAGACAGGGGAATGAAGCTTTCTTT
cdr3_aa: CASSLSPRQGNEAFF

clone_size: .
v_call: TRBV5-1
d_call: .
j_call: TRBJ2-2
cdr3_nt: TGCGCCAGCAGCTTAACTAGTGCCTCGAACACCGGGGAGCTGTTTTTT
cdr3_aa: CASSLTSASNTGELFF

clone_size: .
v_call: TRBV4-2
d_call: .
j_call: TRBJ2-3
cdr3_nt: TGTGCCAGCAGCCTCGGGGCGGGGGCTTTCACAGATACGCAGTATTTT
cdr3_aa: CASSLGAGAFTDTQYF

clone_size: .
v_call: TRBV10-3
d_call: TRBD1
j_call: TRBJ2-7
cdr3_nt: TGTGCCATCAGTACGACAGGGTACGGCTACGAGCAGTACTTC
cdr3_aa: CAISTTGYGYEQYF

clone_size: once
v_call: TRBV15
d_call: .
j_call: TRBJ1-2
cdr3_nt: TGTGCCACCAGCAGATCCGACAGGAGAAACTATGGCTACACCTTC
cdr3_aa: CATSRSDRRNYGYTF

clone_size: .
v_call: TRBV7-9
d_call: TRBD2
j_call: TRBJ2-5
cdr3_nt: TGTGCCAGCAGCTTAAGGGGTGCTAGCGGGGCCCAAGAGACCCAGTACTTC
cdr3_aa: CASSLRGASGAQETQYF

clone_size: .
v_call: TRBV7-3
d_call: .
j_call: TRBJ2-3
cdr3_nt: TGTGCCAGCAGCTTAAATATGGCCTTCCGAGGAGATACGCAGTATTTT
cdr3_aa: CASSLNMAFRGDTQYF

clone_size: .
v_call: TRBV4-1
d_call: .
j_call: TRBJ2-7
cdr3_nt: TGCGCCAGCAGCCAACACATCTCCTACGAGCAGTACTTC
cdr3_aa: CASSQHISYEQYF

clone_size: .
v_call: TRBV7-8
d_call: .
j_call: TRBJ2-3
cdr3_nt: TGTGCCAGCAGCTTAGTTTCAGGGGATGAGACAGATACGCAGTATTTT
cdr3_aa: CASSLVSGDETDTQYF

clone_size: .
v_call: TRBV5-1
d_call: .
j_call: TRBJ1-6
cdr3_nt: TGCGCCAGCAGCTTAGGGGACCATCTAGACTCACCCCTCCACTTT
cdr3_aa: CASSLGDHLDSPLHF

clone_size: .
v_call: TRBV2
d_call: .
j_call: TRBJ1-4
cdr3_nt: TGTGCCAGCAGTGAAATTCAGGGGAATGAAAAACTGTTTTTT
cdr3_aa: CASSEIQGNEKLFF

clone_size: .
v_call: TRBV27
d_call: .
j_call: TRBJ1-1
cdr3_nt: TGTGCCAGCAGTCCGCCAGGGTTTGGGAGAGGACGTGAAGCTTTCTTT
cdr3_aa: CASSPPGFGRGREAFF

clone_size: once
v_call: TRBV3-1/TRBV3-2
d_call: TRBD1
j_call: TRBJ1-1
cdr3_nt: TGTGCCAGCAGTCTCACAGGGGGATTGAACACTGAAGCTTTCTTT
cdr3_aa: CASSLTGGLNTEAFF

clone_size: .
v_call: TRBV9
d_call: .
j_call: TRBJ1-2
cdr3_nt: TGTGCCAGCAGCGTAGACTCAATTCTTGGCTACACCTTC
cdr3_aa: CASSVDSILGYTF

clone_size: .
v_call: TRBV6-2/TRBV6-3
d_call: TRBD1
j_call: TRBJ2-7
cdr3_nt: TGTGCCAGCAGCGCACCGGGACAGGGTTCCTACGAGCAGTACTTC
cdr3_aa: CASSAPGQGSYEQYF

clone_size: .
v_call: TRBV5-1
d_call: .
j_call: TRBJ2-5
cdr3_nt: TGCGCCAGCAGCTTGGTCACGGGGGCACGGCGAGAGACCCAGTACTTC
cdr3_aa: CASSLVTGARRETQYF

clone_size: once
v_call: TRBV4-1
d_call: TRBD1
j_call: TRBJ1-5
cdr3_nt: TGCGCCAGCAGCCAGCAAACAGGGGGGAATCAGCCCCAGCATTTT
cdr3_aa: CASSQQTGGNQPQHF

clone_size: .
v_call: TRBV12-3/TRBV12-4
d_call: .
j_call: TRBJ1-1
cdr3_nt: TGTGCCAGCAGTTTCGGACTGCGGGCTGAAGCTTTCTTT
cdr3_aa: CASSFGLRAEAFF

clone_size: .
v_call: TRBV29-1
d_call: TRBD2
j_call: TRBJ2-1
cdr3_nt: TGCAGCGTCGACGCCGGGACTAATCAGTTCTTC
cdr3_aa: CSVDAGTNQFF

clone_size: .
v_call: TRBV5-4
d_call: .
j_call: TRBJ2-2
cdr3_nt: TGTGCCAGCAGCTGGGCCGAAAACACCGGGGAGCTGTTTTTT
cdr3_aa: CASSWAENTGELFF

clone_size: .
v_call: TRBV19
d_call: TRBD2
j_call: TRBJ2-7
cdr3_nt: TGTGCCAGTAGTATAGTTAGCGGGGCTGGTTTCGTCCACGAGCAGTACTTC
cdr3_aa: CASSIVSGAGFVHEQYF

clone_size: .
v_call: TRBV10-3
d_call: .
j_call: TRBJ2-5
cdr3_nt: TGTGCCATCGGGATTCCGACTCGTCAAGAGACCCAGTACTTC
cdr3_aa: CAIGIPTRQETQYF

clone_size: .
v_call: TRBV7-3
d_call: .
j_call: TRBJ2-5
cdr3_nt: TGTGCCAGCAGCCTAAACGGGGGTTTAGCGGAGACCCAGTACTTC
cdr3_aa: CASSLNGGLAETQYF

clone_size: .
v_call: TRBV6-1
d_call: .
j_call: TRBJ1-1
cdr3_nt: TGTGCCAGCAGTGAACGGGAGGAGAACACTGAAGCTTTCTTT
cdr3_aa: CASSEREENTEAFF

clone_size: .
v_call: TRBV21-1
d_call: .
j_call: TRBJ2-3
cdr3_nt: TGTGCCACCCCCGGGCAGCGTAGCACAGATACGCAGTATTTT
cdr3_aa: CATPGQRSTDTQYF

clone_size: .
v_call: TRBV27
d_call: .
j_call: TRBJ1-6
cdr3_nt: TGTGCCAGCGGGCAGGGAAACTGGTATAATTCACCCCTCCACTTT
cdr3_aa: CASGQGNWYNSPLHF

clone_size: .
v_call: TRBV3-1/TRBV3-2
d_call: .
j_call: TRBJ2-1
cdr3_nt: TGTGCCAGCAGCCGATTCGAGGCTGAGCAGTTCTTC
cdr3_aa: CASSRFEAEQFF

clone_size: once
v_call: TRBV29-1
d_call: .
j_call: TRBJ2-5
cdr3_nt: TGCAGCGTTGAAGTTATTCCGGACAGAGAAGAGACCCAGTACTTC
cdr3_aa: CSVEVIPDREETQYF

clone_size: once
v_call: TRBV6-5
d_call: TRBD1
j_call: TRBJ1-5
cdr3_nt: TGTGCCAGCAGGACAGGGGGCCTTAGCAATCAGCCCCAGCATTTT
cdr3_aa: CASRTGGLSNQPQHF

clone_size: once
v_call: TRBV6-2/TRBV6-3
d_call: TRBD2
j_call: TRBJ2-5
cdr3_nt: TGTGCCAGCAGTTTCTTAGCGGGGGGGGAAGAGACCCAGTACTTC
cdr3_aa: CASSFLAGGEETQYF

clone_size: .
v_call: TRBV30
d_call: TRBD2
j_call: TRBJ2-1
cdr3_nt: TGTGCCTCAAAATTGGGGGGGGATGAGCAGTTCTTC
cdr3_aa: CASKLGGDEQFF

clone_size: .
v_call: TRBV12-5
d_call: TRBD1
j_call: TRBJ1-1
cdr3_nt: TGTGCTAGTGGTTTGTACGGACAGGCTGGACCCCTGGGAGCTTTCTTT
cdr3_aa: CASGLYGQAGPLGAFF

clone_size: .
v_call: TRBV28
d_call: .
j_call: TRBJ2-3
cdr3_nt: TGTGCCAGCAGTTGGGCGGGGACCACAGATACGCAGTATTTT
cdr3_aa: CASSWAGTTDTQYF

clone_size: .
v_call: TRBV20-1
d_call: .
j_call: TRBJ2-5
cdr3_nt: TGCAGTGCTCAAAGGGGAAAGACCCAGTACTTC
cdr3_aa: CSAQRGKTQYF

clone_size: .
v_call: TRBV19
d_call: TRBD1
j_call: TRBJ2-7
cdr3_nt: TGTGCCAGTTCCGCAGGGGGCCCCTACGAGCAGTACTTC
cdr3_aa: CASSAGGPYEQYF

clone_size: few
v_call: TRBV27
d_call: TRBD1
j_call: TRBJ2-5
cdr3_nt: TGTGCCAGCAGTATACAGACAGGGAACGGCGAGACCCAGTACTTC
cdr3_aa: CASSIQTGNGETQYF

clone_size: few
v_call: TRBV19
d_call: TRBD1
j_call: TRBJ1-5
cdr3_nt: TGTGCCAGTAGTACGTACAGGGGTAGTCAGCCCCAGCATTTT
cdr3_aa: CASSTYRGSQPQHF

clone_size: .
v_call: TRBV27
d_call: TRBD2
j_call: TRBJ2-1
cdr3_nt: TGTGCCAGCAGGGGACGGGCAACTAGCGGGGGTTTGTTACGACATTACAATGAGCAGTTCTTC
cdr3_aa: CASRGRATSGGLLRHYNEQFF

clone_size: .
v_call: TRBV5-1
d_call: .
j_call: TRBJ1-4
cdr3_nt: TGCGCCAGCAAACCAGGCCGAACGGGTGAAAAACTGTTTTTT
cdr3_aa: CASKPGRTGEKLFF

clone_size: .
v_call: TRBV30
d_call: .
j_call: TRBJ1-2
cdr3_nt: TGTGCCTGGAGTGGCCGACAGGATAACTATGGCTACACCTTC
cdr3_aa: CAWSGRQDNYGYTF

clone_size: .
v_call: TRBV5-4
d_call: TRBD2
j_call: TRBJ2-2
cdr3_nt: TGTGCCAGCAGCTTGTGGGCTAGCGGGTCTTACACCGGGGAGCTGTTTTTT
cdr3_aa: CASSLWASGSYTGELFF

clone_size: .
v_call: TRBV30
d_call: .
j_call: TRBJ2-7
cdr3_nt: TGTGCCTGGAGTGGGTTAGGGAGGAGCGACTACGAGCAGTACTTC
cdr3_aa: CAWSGLGRSDYEQYF

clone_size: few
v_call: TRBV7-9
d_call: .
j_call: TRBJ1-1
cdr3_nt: TGTGCCAGCAGCTCAGGGACCCCTGAGGAAGCTTTCTTT
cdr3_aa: CASSSGTPEEAFF

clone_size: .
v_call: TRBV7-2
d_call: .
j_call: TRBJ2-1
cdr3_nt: TGTGCCAGCAGCTTATTATCTGGGTTAGGGTACAATGAGCAGTTCTTC
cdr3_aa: CASSLLSGLGYNEQFF

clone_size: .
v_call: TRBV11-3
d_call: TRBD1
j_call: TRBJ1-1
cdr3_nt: TGTGCCAGCAGCTTAGATGGGCGACAGGGGTCCACTGAAGCTTTCTTT
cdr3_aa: CASSLDGRQGSTEAFF